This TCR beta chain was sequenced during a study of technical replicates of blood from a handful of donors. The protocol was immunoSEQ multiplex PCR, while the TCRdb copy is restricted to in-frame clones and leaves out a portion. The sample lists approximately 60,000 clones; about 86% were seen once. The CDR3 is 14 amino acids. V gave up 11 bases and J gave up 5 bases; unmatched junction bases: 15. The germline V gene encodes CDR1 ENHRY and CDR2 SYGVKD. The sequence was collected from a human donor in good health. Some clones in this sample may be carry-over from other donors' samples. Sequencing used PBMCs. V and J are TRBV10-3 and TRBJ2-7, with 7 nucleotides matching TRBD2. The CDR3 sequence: CAASPGLDKDEQYF. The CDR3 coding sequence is TGTGCCGCATCCCCTGGACTAGATAAGGACGAGCAGTACTTC.